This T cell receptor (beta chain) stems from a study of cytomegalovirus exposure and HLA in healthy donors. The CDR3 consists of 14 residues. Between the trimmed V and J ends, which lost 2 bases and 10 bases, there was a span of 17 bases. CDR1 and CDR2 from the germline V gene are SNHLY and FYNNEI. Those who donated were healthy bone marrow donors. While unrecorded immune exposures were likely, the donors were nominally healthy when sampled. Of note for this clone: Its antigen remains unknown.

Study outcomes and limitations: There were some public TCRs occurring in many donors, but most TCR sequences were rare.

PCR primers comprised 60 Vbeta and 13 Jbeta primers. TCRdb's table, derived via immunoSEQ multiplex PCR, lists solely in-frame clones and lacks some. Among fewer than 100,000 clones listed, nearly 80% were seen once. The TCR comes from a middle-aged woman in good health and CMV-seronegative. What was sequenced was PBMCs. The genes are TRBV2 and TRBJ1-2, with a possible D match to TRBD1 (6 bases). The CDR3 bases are TGTGCCAGCAGTGAACTACTGTCTCGGACAGCCTACACCTTC. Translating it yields CASSELLSRTAYTF.